The 15 T cell receptor beta chains below all came from one sample that was sequenced in a study of blood T cell repertoires in COVID-19 (dated by TCRdb to between 2020 and 2021). The library was made by the immunoSEQ multiplex PCR assay. TCRdb took this table from immuneACCESS and kept in-frame rearrangements with V and J called. Such tables lack part of the clones; where checked against another copy, unresolved V genes explain under half of the gap, and the rest is unexplained. For this sample there are nearly 250,000 clones; 75% to 90% appear just once. The ten largest clones capture about 0.95% of the sample. The sequenced sample was PBMCs or T cells enriched from blood (not recorded which). Receptors were obtained from a man between 50 and 59 years old who had been exposed to COVID-19.

The chain has TRBV2 and TRBJ1-1; maybe TRBD1 (6 bases). Trimming took off 8 bases at V and 1 base at J, with 11 bases between the two ends. This CDR3 is built from 13 residues. CDR1 SNHLY and CDR2 FYNNEI come from the germline V gene. The CDR3 coding sequence is TGTGCCAGCGCTTTGGACAGGAACACTGAAGCTTTCTTT. This encodes CASALDRNTEAFF.

The V gene is TRBV2, the J gene TRBJ1-5; the D gene is possibly TRBD1 (5 bases). The CDR3 is 16 amino acids. Trimming shortened V by 6 bases and J by 4 bases, and 19 bases separated the two germline ends. Germline values: CDR1 SNHLY, CDR2 FYNNEI. The CDR3 is CASSPTVSVSNQPQHF. The CDR3 region has the DNA TGTGCCAGCAGCCCGACAGTCTCAGTTTCTAATCAGCCCCAGCATTTT.

The chain carries TRBV7-3 and TRBJ2-3, with 10 bases aligning to TRBD2. Germline CDR1 reads SGHTA; CDR2 reads FQGTGA. This CDR3 contains 14 residues. J gave up 4 bases and V 7 bases, and 5 bases lay outside the gene matches. The CDR3: CASKGTSDADTQYF. CDR3 sequence (DNA): TGTGCCAGCAAAGGGACTAGCGATGCAGATACGCAGTATTTT.

A word on this clone: One junction end disagrees with the germline gene, perhaps due to a read error. The chain employs TRBV19 and TRBJ1-3; TRBD1 is a possible D gene (6 bases). The CDR3 spans 16 residues. The germline gives CDR1 LNHDA, CDR2 SQIVND (reference sequence). Here the CDR3 reads CASSIRLGAAGHTIYF. CDR3 nucleotide sequence: TGTGCCAGTAGTATTCGTTTGGGGGCCGCTGGACACACCATATATTTT.

The chain has TRBV5-1 and TRBJ1-4; no firm D call. This CDR3 has 14 residues. V dropped 2 bases and J dropped 7 bases, with 12 bases sitting between them. Per germline, CDR1 SGHRS and CDR2 YFSETQ. This CDR3 is CASSFSGEGEKLFF. CDR3 DNA: TGCGCCAGCAGCTTTTCCGGGGAGGGTGAAAAACTGTTTTTT.

The chain joins TRBV14 to TRBJ2-1; TRBD2 agrees at 8 bases. With 3 bases clipped from V and 9 bases from J, the junction kept 10 bases outside the gene matches. Germline V gene data show CDR1 as SGHDN and CDR2 as FVKESK. This CDR3 comprises 15 residues. In nucleotides, the CDR3 is TGTGCCAGCAGCCAGACCTGGGCGGCGGGGGGTGAGCAGTTCTTC. It is translated as CASSQTWAAGGEQFF.

This clone was picked up one time. The chain has TRBV11-2 and TRBJ2-7; D call uncertain. The germline V gene encodes CDR1 SGHAT and CDR2 FQNNGV. The CDR3 is 14 residues long. The germline V and J ends were trimmed by 1 base and 3 bases, with 10 bases remaining between them. The CDR3 loop reads CASSLGLRIYEQYV. In nucleotides, the CDR3 is TGTGCCAGCAGCTTAGGCCTTAGAATCTACGAGCAGTACGTC.

This clone was seen only a few times. This chain connects TRBV10-3 to TRBJ2-1; 13 positions match TRBD2. The CDR3 runs to 17 residues. V shed 4 bases, J shed 0 bases, and the junction held 3 bases outside the gene matches. Germline CDR1 and CDR2: ENHRY and SYGVKD. For the CDR3, the DNA is TGTGCCATCAGTGCGGGACTAGCGGGAAACTCCTACAATGAGCAGTTCTTC. Protein sequence: CAISAGLAGNSYNEQFF.

The rearrangement uses TRBV11-2 and TRBJ1-6; unclear D gene. CDR3 length: 15 residues. The V and J ends lost 1 base and 8 bases respectively, with 12 bases between them. Per the germline V gene, CDR1 is SGHAT and CDR2 is FQNNGV. In DNA form, the CDR3 reads TGTGCCAGCAGCTTAGTTTCCCAGGAACATTCACCCCTCCACTTT. Amino acid sequence: CASSLVSQEHSPLHF. Variable domain in full (rest from reference TRBV11-2 and TRBJ1-6): EAGVAQSPRYKIIEKRQSVAFWCNPISGHATLYWYQQILGQGPKLLIQFQNNGVVDDSQLPKDRFSAERLKGVDSTLKIQPAKLEDSAVYLCASSLVSQEHSPLHFGNGTRLTVT.

The chain has TRBV6-4 and TRBJ2-1; 8 positions match TRBD1. V dropped 4 bases and J dropped 6; count of bases not matched to a gene: 5. The CDR3 length is 14 residues. Per germline, CDR1 MRHNA and CDR2 SNTAGT. In nucleotides, the CDR3 is TGTGCCAGCAGTGGCAGGGGGCTGGGCAATGAGCAGTTCTTC. Protein product: CASSGRGLGNEQFF.

This clone came up once. The chain combines TRBV27 with TRBJ1-6, with 7 positions matching TRBD1. The germline V gene encodes CDR1 MNHEY and CDR2 SMNVEV (reference sequence). J was trimmed by 7 bases and V by 6 bases; bases with no gene match: 6. This CDR3 comprises 14 residues. CDR3 sequence reads: CASSEQGLNSPLHF. The CDR3 nucleotides read TGTGCCAGCAGCGAACAGGGGCTAAATTCACCCCTCCACTTT.

V is TRBV5-1 and J is TRBJ1-4; D gene ambiguous. This CDR3 has 14 amino acids. Germline CDR1 and CDR2: SGHRS and YFSETQ. Trimming took 0 bases from V and 5 from J, leaving 8 bases between them. This CDR3 is CASSLDTVNEKLFF. In DNA form, the CDR3 reads TGCGCCAGCAGCTTGGACACCGTCAATGAAAAACTGTTTTTT.

On this clone: One end of the junction is discordant with germline, which a read error may explain. The chain recombines TRBV19 with TRBJ1-2, with D tentatively TRBD1 (5 bases). CDR3 length equals 16 residues. Looked up from germline, CDR1 is LNHDA and CDR2 is SQIVND (reference sequence). The CDR3, as DNA: TGTGCCAGTAGTATAGTTAGGACAAGAACTAACTATGGCTATACCTTC. It translates to CASSIVRTRTNYGYTF.

The chain carries TRBV7-9 and TRBJ1-1; 10 positions agree with TRBD1. The length of the CDR3 is 17 residues. The germline V gene encodes CDR1 SEHNR and CDR2 FQNEAQ (reference sequence). The V and J ends lost 5 bases and 0 bases, in that order; junction bases with no gene match: 9. The CDR3 DNA sequence: TGTGCCAGCAGCCCCCTGGGGACAGGGGACTTGAACACTGAAGCTTTCTTT. Its translation: CASSPLGTGDLNTEAFF.

The rearrangement uses TRBV3-1 (or the pseudogene TRBV3-2) and TRBJ1-1; D may be TRBD1 (6 bases). Germline loops: CDR1 LGHDT, CDR2 YNNKEL (reference sequence). Trimming took 5 bases from V and 3 from J, leaving 10 bases between them. This CDR3 spans 13 amino acids. The CDR3 loop is CASSRGGDTEAFF. Here the CDR3 DNA reads TGTGCCAGCAGCAGGGGGGGCGACACTGAAGCTTTCTTT.